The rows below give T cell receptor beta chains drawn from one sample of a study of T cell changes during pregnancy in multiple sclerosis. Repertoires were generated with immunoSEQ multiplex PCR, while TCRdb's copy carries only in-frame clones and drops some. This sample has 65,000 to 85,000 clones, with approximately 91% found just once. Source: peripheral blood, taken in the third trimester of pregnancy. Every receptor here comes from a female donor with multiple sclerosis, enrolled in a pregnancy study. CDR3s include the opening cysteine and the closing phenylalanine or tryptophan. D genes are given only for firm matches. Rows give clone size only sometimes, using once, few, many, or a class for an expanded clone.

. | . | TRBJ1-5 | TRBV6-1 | CASSGREQPQHF | TGTGCCAGCAGTGGGAGGGAACAGCCCCAGCATTTT
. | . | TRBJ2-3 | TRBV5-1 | CASSLGQGKDTQYF | TGCGCCAGCAGCTTGGGGCAGGGGAAAGATACGCAGTATTTT
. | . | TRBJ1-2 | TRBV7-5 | CARSLQGPFGYTF | TGTGCCAGAAGCTTACAGGGGCCGTTTGGCTACACCTTC
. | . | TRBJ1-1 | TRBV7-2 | CASSAMGGNTEAFF | TGTGCCAGCAGCGCCATGGGGGGAAACACTGAAGCTTTCTTT
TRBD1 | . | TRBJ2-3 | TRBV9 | CASKRDRGTDTQYF | TGTGCCAGCAAACGGGACAGGGGCACAGATACGCAGTATTTT
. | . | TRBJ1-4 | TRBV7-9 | CASSLDGRGGEKLFF | TGTGCCAGCAGCTTAGACGGAAGGGGTGGCGAAAAACTGTTTTTT
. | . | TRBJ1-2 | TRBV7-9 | CASSLGGNYGYTF | TGTGCCAGCAGCTTAGGAGGAAACTATGGCTACACCTTC
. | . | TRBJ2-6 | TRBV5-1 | CASSYSGSGANVLTF | TGCGCCAGCAGTTACTCCGGCTCTGGGGCCAACGTCCTGACTTTC
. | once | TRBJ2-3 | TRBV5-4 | CASSPGGPDTQYF | TGTGCCAGCAGCCCCGGGGGTCCAGATACGCAGTATTTT
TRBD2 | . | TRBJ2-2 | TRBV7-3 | CASSPNPGLAGAFGELFF | TGTGCCAGCAGCCCCAACCCGGGACTAGCGGGGGCCTTCGGGGAGCTGTTTTTT
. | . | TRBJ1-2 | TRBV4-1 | CASSQGSHYGCTF | TGCGCCAGCAGCCAAGGTTCGCACTATGGCTGCACCTTC
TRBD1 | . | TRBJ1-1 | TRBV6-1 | CASRVIQGAEAFF | TGTGCCAGCAGGGTTATTCAGGGGGCTGAAGCTTTCTTT
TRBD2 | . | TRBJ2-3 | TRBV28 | CASSSHASGGWADTQYF | TGTGCCAGCAGTTCCCACGCTAGCGGGGGGTGGGCAGATACGCAGTATTTT
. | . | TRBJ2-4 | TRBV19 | CASSIEVDSVIQYF | TGTGCCAGTAGTATTGAGGTAGATTCCGTCATTCAGTACTTC
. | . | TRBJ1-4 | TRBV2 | CASNGVFGEKLFF | TGTGCCAGCAACGGGGTGTTTGGTGAAAAACTGTTTTTT
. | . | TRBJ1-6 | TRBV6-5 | CASRGGFRSPLHF | TGTGCCAGCCGAGGAGGGTTTAGATCACCCCTCCACTTT
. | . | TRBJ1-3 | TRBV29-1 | CSGGFSGNTIYF | TGCAGCGGGGGCTTCTCTGGAAACACCATATATTTT
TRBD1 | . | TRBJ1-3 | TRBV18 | CASSPWTGASGNTIYF | TGTGCCAGCTCACCCTGGACAGGGGCCTCCGGAAACACCATATATTTT
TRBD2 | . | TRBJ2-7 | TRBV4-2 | CASSPRTSGGSYEQYF | TGTGCCAGCAGCCCCCGAACTAGCGGGGGCTCCTACGAGCAGTACTTC
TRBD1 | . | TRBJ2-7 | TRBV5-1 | CTSSSEGAEQYF | TGCACCAGCAGCTCCGAGGGGGCCGAGCAGTACTTC
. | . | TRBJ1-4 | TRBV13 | CASSFTTANEKLFF | TGTGCCAGCAGCTTTACCACCGCGAATGAAAAACTGTTTTTT
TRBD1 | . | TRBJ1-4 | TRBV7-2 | CASSRNRDRVFF | TGTGCCAGCAGCCGTAACCGGGACAGGGTGTTTTTT
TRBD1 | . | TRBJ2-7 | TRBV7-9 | CASSLEAGQGISYEQYF | TGTGCCAGCAGCTTAGAGGCCGGACAGGGCATCTCCTACGAGCAGTACTTC
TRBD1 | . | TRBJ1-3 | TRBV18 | CASSPSLSAGTAGNTIYF | TGTGCCAGCTCACCCTCACTATCCGCCGGGACAGCAGGAAACACCATATATTTT
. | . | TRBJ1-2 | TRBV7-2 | CASSLGQGAYTF | TGTGCCAGCAGCTTAGGGCAGGGTGCCTACACCTTC
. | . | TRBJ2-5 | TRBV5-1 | CASSHGQQETQYF | TGCGCCAGCAGCCACGGACAACAAGAGACCCAGTACTTC
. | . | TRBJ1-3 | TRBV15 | CATSRTASTGNTIYF | TGTGCCACCAGCCGAACCGCGAGCACTGGAAACACCATATATTTT
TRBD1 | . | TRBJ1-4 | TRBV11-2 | CASSFTIQQGASEKLFF | TGTGCCAGCAGCTTTACGATCCAACAGGGGGCATCTGAAAAACTGTTTTTT
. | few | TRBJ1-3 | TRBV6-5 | CASALYSGNTIYF | TGTGCCAGCGCACTATATTCGGGAAACACCATATATTTT
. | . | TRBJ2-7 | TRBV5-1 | CASSFPTSSYEQYF | TGCGCCAGCAGCTTTCCCACGAGCTCCTACGAGCAGTACTTC
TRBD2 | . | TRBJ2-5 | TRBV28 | CASSPWTSGGETQYF | TGTGCCAGCAGTCCCTGGACTAGCGGGGGGGAGACCCAGTACTTC
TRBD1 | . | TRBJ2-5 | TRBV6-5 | CASSGTGGWETQYF | TGTGCCAGCAGTGGGACAGGGGGCTGGGAGACCCAGTACTTC
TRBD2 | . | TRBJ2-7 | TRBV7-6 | CASSHRLAGGYDSYEQYF | TGTGCCAGCAGCCATCGACTAGCGGGGGGATATGATTCCTACGAGCAGTACTTC
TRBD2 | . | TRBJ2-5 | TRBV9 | CASSPTQTSGQTQYF | TGTGCCAGCAGCCCCACACAGACTAGCGGGCAGACCCAGTACTTC
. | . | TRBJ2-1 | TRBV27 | CASSFGGSENEQFF | TGTGCCAGCAGTTTCGGGGGTTCCGAAAATGAGCAGTTCTTC
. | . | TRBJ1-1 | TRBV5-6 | CASSLIRNTEAFF | TGTGCCAGCAGCTTGATTAGGAACACTGAAGCTTTCTTT
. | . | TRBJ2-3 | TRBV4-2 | CASSPRLAATDTQYF | TGTGCCAGCAGCCCCCGATTAGCGGCTACAGATACGCAGTATTTT
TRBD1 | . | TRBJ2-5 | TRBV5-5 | CASSLGTGLFTQYF | TGTGCCAGCAGCCTCGGGACAGGGTTATTTACCCAGTACTTC
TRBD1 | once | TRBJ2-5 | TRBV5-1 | CASSLGLRQGAGETQYF | TGCGCCAGCAGCTTGGGCCTACGACAGGGGGCCGGAGAGACCCAGTACTTC
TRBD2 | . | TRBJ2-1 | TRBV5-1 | CASSLGTSAYNEQFF | TGCGCCAGCAGCTTGGGGACTAGCGCATACAATGAGCAGTTCTTC
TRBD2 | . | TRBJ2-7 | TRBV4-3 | CASSLRGGSHEQYF | TGCGCCAGCAGCCTCCGGGGGGGCAGCCACGAGCAGTACTTC
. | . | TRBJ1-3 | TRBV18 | CASQDSSGNTIYF | TGTGCCAGTCAAGACAGCTCTGGAAACACCATATATTTT
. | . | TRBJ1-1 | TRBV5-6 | CASSFEGEAEAFF | TGTGCCAGCAGCTTTGAGGGGGAAGCTGAAGCTTTCTTT
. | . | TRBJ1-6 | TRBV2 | CASSESNSPLHF | TGTGCCAGCAGTGAGTCAAATTCACCCCTCCACTTT
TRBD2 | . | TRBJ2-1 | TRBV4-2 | CASSQDTSADEQFF | TGTGCCAGCAGCCAAGATACTAGCGCCGATGAGCAGTTCTTC
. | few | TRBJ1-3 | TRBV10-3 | CAISSASGNTIYF | TGTGCCATCAGCTCCGCGTCTGGAAACACCATATATTTT
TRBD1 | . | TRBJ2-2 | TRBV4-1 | CASSKGGGQGNTGELFF | TGCGCCAGCAGCAAGGGGGGGGGACAGGGGAACACCGGGGAGCTGTTTTTT
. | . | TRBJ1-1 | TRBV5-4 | CASSLAGRGLTEAFF | TGTGCCAGCAGCTTGGCTGGGAGGGGTCTCACTGAAGCTTTCTTT
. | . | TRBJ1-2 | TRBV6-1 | CASSELGGPWDGYTF | TGTGCCAGCAGTGAGTTGGGAGGGCCCTGGGATGGCTACACCTTC
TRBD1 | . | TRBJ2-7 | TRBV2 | CASSGDRAGEQYF | TGTGCCAGCAGTGGAGACAGGGCAGGCGAGCAGTACTTC
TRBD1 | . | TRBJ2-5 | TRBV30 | CAWSEDRAETQYF | TGTGCCTGGAGTGAAGACAGGGCAGAGACCCAGTACTTC
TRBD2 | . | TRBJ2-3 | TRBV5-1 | CASSLKWGGLGDTQYF | TGCGCCAGCAGCTTGAAGTGGGGGGGTCTTGGAGATACGCAGTATTTT
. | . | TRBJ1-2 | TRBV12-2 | CASRLRGGVGADYGYTF | TGTGCAAGTCGCTTGAGGGGAGGGGTTGGGGCGGACTATGGCTACACCTTC
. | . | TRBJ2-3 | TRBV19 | CASSIGTDTQYF | TGTGCCAGTAGTATCGGCACAGATACGCAGTATTTT
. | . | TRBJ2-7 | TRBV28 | CASRTPGSSYEQYF | TGTGCCAGCAGGACACCGGGGAGCTCCTACGAGCAGTACTTC
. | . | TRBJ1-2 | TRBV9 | CASSARPGERYGYTF | TGTGCCAGCAGCGCCCGTCCCGGTGAACGCTATGGCTACACCTTC
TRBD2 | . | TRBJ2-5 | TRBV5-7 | CASSLGTSGEYQETQYF | TGTGCCAGCAGCTTAGGGACTAGCGGGGAGTACCAAGAGACCCAGTACTTC
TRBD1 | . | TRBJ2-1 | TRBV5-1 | CASSLGGPLENEQFF | TGCGCCAGCAGCTTAGGGGGCCCCCTAGAGAATGAGCAGTTCTTC
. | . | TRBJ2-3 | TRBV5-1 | CASSLDRETDTQYF | TGCGCCAGCAGCTTGGACAGGGAGACAGATACGCAGTATTTT
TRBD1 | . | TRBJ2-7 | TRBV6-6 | CASSYSGDRGYEQYF | TGTGCCAGCAGTTACTCGGGGGACAGGGGCTACGAGCAGTACTTC